The entry below describes one T cell receptor beta chain. The antigen remains unidentified. This CDR3 spans 13 amino acids. Germline CDR1 and CDR2: SGHAT and FQNNGV. Trimming cost V 1 base and J 11 bases, with 14 bases left between them. A second PCR, run for about 7 to 11 cycles, used a sample-barcoded 5' primer plus a J-beta primer mix. TCRdb recomputed calls from the 5' RACE reads with MiXCR, one row per CDR3 protein. Of approximately 2,000,000 distinct CDR3 sequences in the sample, around 42% are singletons; the top ten hold under 25%. The record originates from a study of blood T cells in healthy people across ages. Study results and limitations: It was not possible, with unsorted PBMCs, to conclusively compare naive and antigen-experienced cells. Estimates of total diversity, which came from one million sequenced T cells, were considered to be underestimates. It was the long-lived donors that had more naive CD4+ cells and higher diversity than aged donors.

The sequence was collected from a human donor in good health. This chain connects TRBV11-2 to TRBJ1-1; possibly TRBD1 for D (6 bases). Sequencing was performed on blood. The CDR3 loop is CASSLVRGPEAFF. The CDR3 DNA follows: TGTGCCAGCAGCTTAGTGCGGGGGCCCGAGGCTTTCTTT.